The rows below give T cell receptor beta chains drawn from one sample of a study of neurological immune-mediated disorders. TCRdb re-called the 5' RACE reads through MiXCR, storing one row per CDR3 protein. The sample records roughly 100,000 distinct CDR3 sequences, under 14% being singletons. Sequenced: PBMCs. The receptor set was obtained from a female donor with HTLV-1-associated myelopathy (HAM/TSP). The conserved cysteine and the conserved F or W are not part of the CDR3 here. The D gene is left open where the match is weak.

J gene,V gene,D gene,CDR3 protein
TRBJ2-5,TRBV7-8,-,ATSPETGRGETQY
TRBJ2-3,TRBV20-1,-,SAREATSDTQY
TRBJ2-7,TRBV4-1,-,ASSQSFQGTHEQY
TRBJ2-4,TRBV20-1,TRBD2,SAPWTSGGAGAAKNIQY
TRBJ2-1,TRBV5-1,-,ASSLAGDEQF
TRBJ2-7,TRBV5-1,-,ASSLEWMGTGYEQY
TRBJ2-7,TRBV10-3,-,AISATGMPNYEQY
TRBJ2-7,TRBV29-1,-,SVEMAGLGEQY
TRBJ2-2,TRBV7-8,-,ASSLARDRTGELF
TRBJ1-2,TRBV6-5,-,ASSYRPSNYGYT
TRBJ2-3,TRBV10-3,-,ATTGEGLTDTQY
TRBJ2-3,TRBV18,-,ASSRTETDTQY
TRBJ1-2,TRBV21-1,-,ATKPGRNYGYT
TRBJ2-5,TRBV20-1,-,SAREPRLQKETQY
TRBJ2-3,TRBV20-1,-,SAGHRGVSTDTQY
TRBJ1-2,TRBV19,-,ASSISRGYT
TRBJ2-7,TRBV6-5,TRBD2,ASSYSSGEYEQY
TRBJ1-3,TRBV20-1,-,SVQGSGNTIY
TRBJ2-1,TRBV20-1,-,SARTGSYNEQF
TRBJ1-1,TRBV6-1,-,ASSESYSYEAF
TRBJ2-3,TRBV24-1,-,ATSDWRDGTDTQY
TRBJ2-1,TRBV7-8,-,ASSLQSGLNYNEQF
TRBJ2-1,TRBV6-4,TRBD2,ASRPGRGYGEQF
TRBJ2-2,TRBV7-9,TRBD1,ASSLSPGQGTGELF
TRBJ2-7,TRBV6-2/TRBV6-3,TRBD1,ASRQGNYEQY
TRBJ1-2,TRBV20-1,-,SARNPPYYGYT
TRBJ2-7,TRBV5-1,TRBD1,ASSYTTGPWYEQY
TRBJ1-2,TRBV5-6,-,ASSLGTAYGYT
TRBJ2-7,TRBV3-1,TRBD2,ASSHGLGLAGREQY
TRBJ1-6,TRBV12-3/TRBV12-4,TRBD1,ASSLVGTGGSPLH
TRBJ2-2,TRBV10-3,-,AISEDSSNTGELF
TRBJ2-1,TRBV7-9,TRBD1,ASSLGQVGSNEQF